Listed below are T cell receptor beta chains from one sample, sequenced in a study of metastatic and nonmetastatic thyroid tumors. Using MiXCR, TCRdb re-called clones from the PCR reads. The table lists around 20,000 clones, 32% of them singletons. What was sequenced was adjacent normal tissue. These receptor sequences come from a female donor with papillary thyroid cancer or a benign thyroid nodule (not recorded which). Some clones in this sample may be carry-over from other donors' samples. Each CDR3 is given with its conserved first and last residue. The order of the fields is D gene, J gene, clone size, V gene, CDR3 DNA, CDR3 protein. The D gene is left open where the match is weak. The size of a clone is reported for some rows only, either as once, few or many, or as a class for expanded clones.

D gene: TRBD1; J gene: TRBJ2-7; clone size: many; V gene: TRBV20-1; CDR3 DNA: TGCAGTGCTGAGCACCGGGACAGGGGGGACGAGCAGTACTTC; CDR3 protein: CSAEHRDRGDEQYF
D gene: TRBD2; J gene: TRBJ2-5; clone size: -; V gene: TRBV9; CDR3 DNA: TGTTCCAGCAGTAAGACTAGCGGGGGGACTGGGGAGACCCAGTACTTC; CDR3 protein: CSSSKTSGGTGETQYF
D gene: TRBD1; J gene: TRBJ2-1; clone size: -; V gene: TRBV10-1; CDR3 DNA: TGCGCCAGCAACACAGGGGGGAATGAGCAGTTCTTC; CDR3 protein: CASNTGGNEQFF
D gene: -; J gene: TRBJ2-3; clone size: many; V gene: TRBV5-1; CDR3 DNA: TGCGCCAGCAGCGTCGGTACCCTGATGGGAGGCACAGATACGCAGTATTTT; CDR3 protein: CASSVGTLMGGTDTQYF
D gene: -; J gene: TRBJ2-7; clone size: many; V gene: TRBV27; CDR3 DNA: TGTGCCAGCAGGCTGCAGCCGGGGATGGGCTACGAGCAGTACTTC; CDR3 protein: CASRLQPGMGYEQYF
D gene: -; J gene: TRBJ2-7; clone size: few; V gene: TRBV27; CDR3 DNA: TGTGCCAGCAGTACCGGACTTCTCTACGAGCAGTACTTC; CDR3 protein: CASSTGLLYEQYF
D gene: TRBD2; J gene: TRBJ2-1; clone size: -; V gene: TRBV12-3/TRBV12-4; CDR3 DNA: TGTGCCAGCAGTTTGTTGCTAGCGGCATCCTACAATGAGCAGTTCTTC; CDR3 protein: CASSLLLAASYNEQFF
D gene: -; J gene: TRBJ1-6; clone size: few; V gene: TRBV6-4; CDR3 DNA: TGTGCCAGCAGTGAGGGCGCAGGATCACCCCTCCACTTT; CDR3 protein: CASSEGAGSPLHF
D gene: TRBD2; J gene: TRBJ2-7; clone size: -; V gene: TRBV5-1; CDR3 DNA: TGCGCCAGCAGCCTTAGCGGGGGGGCCAACGAGCAGTACTTC; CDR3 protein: CASSLSGGANEQYF
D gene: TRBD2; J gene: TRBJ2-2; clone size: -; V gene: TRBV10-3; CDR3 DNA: TGTGCCATGGGACTAGCGGTTGACGGGGAGCTGTTTTTT; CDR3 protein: CAMGLAVDGELFF
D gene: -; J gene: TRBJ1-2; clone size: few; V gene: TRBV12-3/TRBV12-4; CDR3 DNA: TGTGCCAGCAGCCGTTCGGTGGGCCCCAGCGGCTACACCTTC; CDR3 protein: CASSRSVGPSGYTF
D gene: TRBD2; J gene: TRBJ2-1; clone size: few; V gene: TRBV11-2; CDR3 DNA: TGTGCCAGCAGCTTTGGAAGCGGGGGGGGCAATGAGCAGTTCTTC; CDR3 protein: CASSFGSGGGNEQFF
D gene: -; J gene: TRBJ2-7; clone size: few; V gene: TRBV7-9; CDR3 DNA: TGTGCCAGCAGCTTAGGGTGGAACTCCTACGAGCAGTACTTC; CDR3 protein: CASSLGWNSYEQYF
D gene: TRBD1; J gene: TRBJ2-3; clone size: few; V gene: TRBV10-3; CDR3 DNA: TGTGCCATCAGCCGGGACAGGGGGCACACAGATACGCAGTATTTT; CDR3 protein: CAISRDRGHTDTQYF
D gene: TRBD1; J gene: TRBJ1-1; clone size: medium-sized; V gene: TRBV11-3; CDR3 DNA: TGTGCCAGCACCATCCGGGACAGGGGGAACACTGAAGCTTTCTTT; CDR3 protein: CASTIRDRGNTEAFF
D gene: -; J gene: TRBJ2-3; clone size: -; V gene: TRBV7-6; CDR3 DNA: TGTGCCAGCAGCTTAATGGGAGTGGGCACAGATACGCAGTATTTT; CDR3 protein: CASSLMGVGTDTQYF
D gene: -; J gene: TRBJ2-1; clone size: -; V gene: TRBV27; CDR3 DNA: TGTGCCAGCAGTTTTAACTCCCACAATGAACAGATCTTC; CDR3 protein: CASSFNSHNEQIF
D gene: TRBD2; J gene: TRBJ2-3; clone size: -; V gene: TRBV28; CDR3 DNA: TGTGCCAGCGGTGGACTAGCGGGAGTTTCAGATACGCAGTATTTT; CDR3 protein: CASGGLAGVSDTQYF
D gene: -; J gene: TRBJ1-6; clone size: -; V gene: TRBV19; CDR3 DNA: TGTGCCAGTAACACGGGAAGGGTCGGGTCACCCCTCCACTTT; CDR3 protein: CASNTGRVGSPLHF
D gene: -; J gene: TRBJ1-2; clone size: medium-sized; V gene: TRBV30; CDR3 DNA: TGTGCCTGGAGTTCACAGGGTTATGGCTACACCTTC; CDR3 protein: CAWSSQGYGYTF
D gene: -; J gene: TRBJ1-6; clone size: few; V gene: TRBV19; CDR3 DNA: TGTGCCAGTAGCAACCGGGACGGATATAATTCACCCCTCCACTTT; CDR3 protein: CASSNRDGYNSPLHF
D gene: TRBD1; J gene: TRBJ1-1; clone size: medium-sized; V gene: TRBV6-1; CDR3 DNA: TGTGCCAGCAGGACCTGGGACAGTGAAGCTTTCTTT; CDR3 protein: CASRTWDSEAFF
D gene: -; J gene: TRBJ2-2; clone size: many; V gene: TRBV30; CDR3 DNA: TGTGCCTGGAGTTGGGTACAGAACACCGGGGAGCTGTTTTTT; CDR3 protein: CAWSWVQNTGELFF
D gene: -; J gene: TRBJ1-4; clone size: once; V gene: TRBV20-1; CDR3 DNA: TGCAGTGCTCGCGTCAGGGGAAAAAATGAAAAACTGTTTTTT; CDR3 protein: CSARVRGKNEKLFF
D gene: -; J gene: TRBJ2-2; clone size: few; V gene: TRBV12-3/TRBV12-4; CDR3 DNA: TGTGCCAGCAGTTTGGGCACCGGGGAGCTGTTTTTT; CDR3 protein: CASSLGTGELFF
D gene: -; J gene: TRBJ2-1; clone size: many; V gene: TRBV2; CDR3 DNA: TGTGCCAGCAGGGGAAATATCCGGAATGAGCAGTTCTTC; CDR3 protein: CASRGNIRNEQFF
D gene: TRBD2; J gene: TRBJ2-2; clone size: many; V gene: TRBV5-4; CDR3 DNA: TGTGCCAGCAGAAGCGGGGGCACGAACACCGGGGAGCTGTTTTTT; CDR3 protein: CASRSGGTNTGELFF
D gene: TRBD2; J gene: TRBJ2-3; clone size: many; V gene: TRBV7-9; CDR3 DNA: TGTGCCAGCGGGAAGGAGCGGGGGGGCCCAGATACGCAGTATTTT; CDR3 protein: CASGKERGGPDTQYF
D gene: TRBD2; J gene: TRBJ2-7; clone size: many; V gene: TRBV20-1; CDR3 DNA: TGCAGTGCTAGAGGGACTAGCGCCTACGAGCAGTACTTC; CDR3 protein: CSARGTSAYEQYF
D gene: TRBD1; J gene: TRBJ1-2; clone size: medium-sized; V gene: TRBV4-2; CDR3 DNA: TGTGCCAGCAGCCAACCTGGCCAACAGGGGGCAGAGGGCTACACCTTC; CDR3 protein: CASSQPGQQGAEGYTF
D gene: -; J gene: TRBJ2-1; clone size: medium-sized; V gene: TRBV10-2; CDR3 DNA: TGCGCCAGCAGTGAGTCAAGGGGTGAGCAGTTCTTC; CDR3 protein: CASSESRGEQFF
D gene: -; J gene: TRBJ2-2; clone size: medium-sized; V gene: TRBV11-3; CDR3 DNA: TGTGCCAGCACGAGGGACGGGAACACCGGGGAGCTGTTTTTT; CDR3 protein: CASTRDGNTGELFF
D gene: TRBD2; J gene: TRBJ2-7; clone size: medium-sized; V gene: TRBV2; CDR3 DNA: TGTGCCAGCAGAGCGGGGTCTCCCTACGAGCAGTACTTC; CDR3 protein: CASRAGSPYEQYF
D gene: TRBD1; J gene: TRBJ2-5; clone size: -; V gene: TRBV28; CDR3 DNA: TGTGCCAGCAGCTACGGGGGGACAGGGGATCGGTGGGAGACCCAGTACTTC; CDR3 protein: CASSYGGTGDRWETQYF
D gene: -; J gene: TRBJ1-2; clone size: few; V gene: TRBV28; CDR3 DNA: TGTGCCAGCAGTTTGCAGGACTATGGCTACACCTTC; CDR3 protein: CASSLQDYGYTF